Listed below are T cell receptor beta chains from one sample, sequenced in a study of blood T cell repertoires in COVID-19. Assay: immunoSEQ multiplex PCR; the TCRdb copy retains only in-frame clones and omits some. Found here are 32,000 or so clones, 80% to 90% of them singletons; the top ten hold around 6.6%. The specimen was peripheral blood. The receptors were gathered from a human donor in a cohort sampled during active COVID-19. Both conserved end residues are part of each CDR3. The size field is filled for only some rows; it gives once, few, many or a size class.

cdr3_aa: CASSVRRTGNYEQYF
j_call: TRBJ2-7
v_call: TRBV7-8
clone_size: once

cdr3_aa: CASSPRLAGATGELFF
j_call: TRBJ2-2
v_call: TRBV9
clone_size: NA

cdr3_aa: CASSPGGPGRNIQYF
j_call: TRBJ2-4
v_call: TRBV21-1
clone_size: once

cdr3_aa: CATSFGGDTEAFF
j_call: TRBJ1-1
v_call: TRBV9
clone_size: once

cdr3_aa: CASSLVTGPGELFF
j_call: TRBJ2-2
v_call: TRBV5-1
clone_size: NA

cdr3_aa: CASSLLAGGEQYF
j_call: TRBJ2-7
v_call: TRBV6-5
clone_size: NA

cdr3_aa: CASSSSPLNYGYTF
j_call: TRBJ1-2
v_call: TRBV28
clone_size: once

cdr3_aa: CASSLRPGWGRDEQYF
j_call: TRBJ2-7
v_call: TRBV7-3
clone_size: NA

cdr3_aa: CASSHRDRSNQPQHF
j_call: TRBJ1-5
v_call: TRBV3-1/TRBV3-2
clone_size: NA

cdr3_aa: CASSPGGSPLHF
j_call: TRBJ1-6
v_call: TRBV19
clone_size: NA

cdr3_aa: CASSPFDRGVTGELFF
j_call: TRBJ2-2
v_call: TRBV3-1/TRBV3-2
clone_size: NA

cdr3_aa: CASKSWDSSYEQYF
j_call: TRBJ2-7
v_call: TRBV27
clone_size: NA